The 12 T cell receptor beta chains below come from one sample, sequenced in a study of blood T cell repertoires in COVID-19. The repertoire was sequenced with immunoSEQ multiplex PCR; TCRdb's copy has only in-frame clones and lacks some. Of hundreds of thousands of clones listed, 84% were seen once; the top ten hold 15% to 20%. Material: peripheral blood. The receptor set was obtained from an elderly woman with active or convalescent COVID-19.

The gene calls are TRBV9 and TRBJ1-1; the D is unclear. V lost 4 bases to trimming and J lost 6 bases, with 13 bases between them. Per germline, CDR1 SGDLS and CDR2 YYNGEE. The CDR3 runs 13 residues. The CDR3 DNA is TGTGCCAGCAGCAGAGCGCAGCACGCTGAAGCTTTCTTT. It specifies CASSRAQHAEAFF.

DNA for the CDR3: TGTGCCAGTAGCACACATAGACTAGCCGGAAGCTCCTACAATGAGCAGTTCTTC. Encoded protein: CASSTHRLAGSSYNEQFF. The gene calls are TRBV19 and TRBJ2-1, with 7 positions matching TRBD2. Germline V CDR1 and CDR2: LNHDA, SQIVND (reference sequence). J gave up 0 bases and V 6 bases, and 14 bases lay outside the gene matches. CDR3 size: 18 residues.

The genes are TRBV11-3 and TRBJ1-4; D unclear. Germline CDR1 reads SGHNT; CDR2 reads YENEEA. The CDR3 covers 15 residues. Between the trimmed V and J ends, which lost 8 bases and 0 bases, there was a span of 13 bases. The CDR3 here is CASATRGATNEKLFF. The CDR3 nucleotides are TGTGCCAGCGCGACCCGGGGTGCAACTAATGAAAAACTGTTTTTT.

The V call is TRBV29-1, the J call TRBJ2-5; D gene unclear. Between the trimmed V and J ends, which lost 3 bases and 2 bases, there was a span of 7 bases. CDR3 length: 12 amino acids. CDR1 SQVTM and CDR2 ANQGSEA come from the germline V gene. The CDR3: CSVDGKQETQYF. DNA of the CDR3: TGCAGCGTTGATGGCAAGCAAGAGACCCAGTACTTC.

J is TRBJ1-5 and V is TRBV7-8, with D possibly TRBD1 on 5 matching bases. Germline CDR1 is SGHVS and CDR2 is FQNEAQ. The CDR3 runs to 16 residues. Trimming removed 4 bases from V and 0 bases from J, with 13 bases in between. The CDR3 reads CASSSGTFPSNQPQHF. In nucleotides, the CDR3 is TGTGCCAGCAGCTCCGGGACTTTCCCTAGCAATCAGCCCCAGCATTTT.

Concerning this clone itself: Germline and junction disagree at one end, which may indicate a read error. V is TRBV7-9 and J is TRBJ2-1; 8 nucleotides agree with TRBD2. This CDR3 contains 12 residues. CDR1 and CDR2 from the germline V gene are SEHNR and FQNEAQ (reference sequence). The CDR3 DNA is TGTGCCAGCAGCTTATCTTCGGGGGGGCCGCTCTTC. This codes for CASSLSSGGPLF.

V gene TRBV28 combines with J gene TRBJ2-7, with a tentative D call TRBD1 (5 bases). This CDR3 has 12 residues. Germline V lookup: CDR1 MDHEN, CDR2 SYDVKM. V shed 4 bases and J shed 6 bases, with 10 bases lying between them. CDR3 coding DNA: TGTGCCAGCAGTTCTCAGGGATCCGAGCAGTACTTC. Its protein product is CASSSQGSEQYF.

The J gene is TRBJ2-4, the V gene TRBV5-1; a weak D match, TRBD1 (5 bases). CDR1 is SGHRS, CDR2 YFSETQ, per germline. The CDR3 is made up of 18 amino acids. V was clipped by 5 bases and J by 0 bases, with 21 bases between them. Written as DNA, the CDR3 is TGCGCCAGCAGAGTTAGGGGCAACCTCTCCTTAGCCAAAAACATTCAGTACTTC. Protein: CASRVRGNLSLAKNIQYF.

This clone was counted a single time. The chain employs TRBV28 and TRBJ1-2, with 8 positions matching TRBD1. CDR1 and CDR2 from the germline V gene are MDHEN and SYDVKM. J was trimmed by 1 base and V by 4 bases; bases with no gene match: 5. This CDR3 is 15 amino acids long. The chain's CDR3 is CASSSGTGYNYGYTF. DNA of the CDR3: TGTGCCAGCAGTTCCGGGACAGGTTATAACTATGGCTACACCTTC.

This clone has more than one count but fewer than ten. This chain joins TRBV6-5 and TRBJ2-1; 11 nucleotides agree with TRBD1. The CDR3 contains 13 residues. In germline, CDR1 is MNHEY, CDR2 SVGAGI. Trimming cost V 7 bases and J 8 bases; bases outside gene matches: 4. CDR3 in amino acids: CASTRTGGDEQFF. The CDR3 DNA reads as TGTGCCAGCACTCGGACAGGGGGCGATGAGCAGTTCTTC.

This clone was counted only a few times. The V and J genes are TRBV3-1 (or the pseudogene TRBV3-2) and TRBJ1-4; D possibly corresponds to TRBD1 (6 bases). The germline V gene has CDR1 LGHDT and CDR2 YNNKEL (reference sequence). Trimming took off 1 base at V and 8 bases at J, with 14 bases between the two ends. The CDR3 length is 15 residues. The CDR3 coding sequence is TGTGCCAGCAGCCAAGGTCCGGCAGGGGAGGAAAAACTGTTTTTT. This translates into CASSQGPAGEEKLFF.

The chain employs TRBV7-8 and TRBJ2-1; maybe TRBD1 (6 bases). CDR3 length: 13 amino acids. In germline, CDR1 is SGHVS, CDR2 FQNEAQ. Trimming took off 5 bases at V and 6 bases at J, with 11 bases between the two ends. CDR3 sequence: CASSLGQSNEQFF. Written as DNA, the CDR3 is TGTGCCAGCAGCCTAGGACAGTCCAATGAGCAGTTCTTC.